This T cell receptor (beta chain) is drawn from a study of T cells after yellow fever vaccination. MiXCR, run by TCRdb on the 5' RACE reads, gives a single entry per CDR3 protein. The sample consists of 150,000 to 200,000 distinct CDR3 sequences, over 7% of them appearing once. A word on this clonotype: Its matching antigen is unknown.

Germline V gene data show CDR1 as SGHTA and CDR2 as FQGNSA. The V end was cut by 1 base, the J end by 3 bases, with 10 bases between. The CDR3 totals 14 residues. Broader study findings: Clones from primary vaccination mostly reappeared after the booster (approximately 96% CD4, around 90% CD8).

This clonotype was sampled from a man aged 18 to 29 who received the YFV17D yellow fever vaccine. The sample here was CD8+ T cells sorted from PBMCs, taken 45 days after the yellow fever booster vaccination. This rearrangement joins TRBV7-2 to TRBJ2-7; tentative D call: TRBD2 (6 bases). Here the CDR3 DNA reads TGTGCCAGCAGCTTAGGGGAGGTTTACTACGAGCAGTACTTC. The encoded protein is CASSLGEVYYEQYF.